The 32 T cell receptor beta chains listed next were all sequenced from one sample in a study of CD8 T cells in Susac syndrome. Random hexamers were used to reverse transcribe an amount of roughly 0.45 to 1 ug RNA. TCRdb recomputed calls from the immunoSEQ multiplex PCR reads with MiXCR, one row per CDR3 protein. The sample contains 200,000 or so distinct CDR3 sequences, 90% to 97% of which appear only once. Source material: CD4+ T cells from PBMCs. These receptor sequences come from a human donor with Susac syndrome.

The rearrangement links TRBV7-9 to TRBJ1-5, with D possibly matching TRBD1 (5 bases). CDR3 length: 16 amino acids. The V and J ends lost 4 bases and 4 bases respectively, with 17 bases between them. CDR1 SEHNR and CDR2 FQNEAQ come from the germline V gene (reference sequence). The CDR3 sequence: CASSYPRAGHNQPQHF. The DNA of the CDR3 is TGTGCCAGCAGCTACCCGAGGGCAGGGCATAATCAGCCCCAGCATTTT. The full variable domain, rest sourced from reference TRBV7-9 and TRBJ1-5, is DTGVSQNPRHKITKRGQNVTFRCDPISEHNRLYWYRQTLGQGPEFLTYFQNEAQLEKSRLLSDRFSAERPKGSFSTLEIQRTEQGDSAMYLCASSYPRAGHNQPQHFGDGTRLSIL.

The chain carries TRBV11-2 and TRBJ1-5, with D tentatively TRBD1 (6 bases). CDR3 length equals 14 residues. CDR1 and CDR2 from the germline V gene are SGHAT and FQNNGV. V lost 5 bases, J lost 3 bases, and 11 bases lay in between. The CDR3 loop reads CASSPEGDNQPQHF. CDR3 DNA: TGTGCCAGCAGCCCCGAGGGGGACAATCAGCCCCAGCATTTT.

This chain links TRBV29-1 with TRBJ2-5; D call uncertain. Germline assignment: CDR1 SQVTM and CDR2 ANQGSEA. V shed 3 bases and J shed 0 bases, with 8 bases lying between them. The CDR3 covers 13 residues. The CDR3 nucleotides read TGCAGCGTTGAGTTCGGGTACCAAGAGACCCAGTACTTC. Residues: CSVEFGYQETQYF.

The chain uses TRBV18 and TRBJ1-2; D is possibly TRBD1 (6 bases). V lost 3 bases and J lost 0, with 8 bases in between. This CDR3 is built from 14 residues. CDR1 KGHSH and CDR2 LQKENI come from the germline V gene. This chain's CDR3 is CASSPGQTNYGYTF. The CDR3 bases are TGTGCCAGCTCACCTGGACAGACTAACTATGGCTACACCTTC.

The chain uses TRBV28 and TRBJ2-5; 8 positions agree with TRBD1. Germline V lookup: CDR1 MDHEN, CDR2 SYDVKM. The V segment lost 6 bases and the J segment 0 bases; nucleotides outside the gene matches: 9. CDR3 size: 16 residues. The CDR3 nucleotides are TGTGCCAGCAGCTCACCAGGGGGCCCGTACCAAGAGACCCAGTACTTC. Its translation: CASSSPGGPYQETQYF. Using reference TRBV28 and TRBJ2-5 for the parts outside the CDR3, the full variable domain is DVKVTQSSRYLVKRTGEKVFLECVQDMDHENMFWYRQDPGLGLRLIYFSYDVKMKEKGDIPEGYSVSREKKERFSLILESASTNQTSMYLCASSSPGGPYQETQYFGPGTRLLVL.

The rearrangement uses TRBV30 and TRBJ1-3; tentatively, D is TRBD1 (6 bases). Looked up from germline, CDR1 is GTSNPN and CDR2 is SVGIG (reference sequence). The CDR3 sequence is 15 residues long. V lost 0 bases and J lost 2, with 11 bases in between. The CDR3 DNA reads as TGTGCCTGGAGTGTCCGCGGGGGCACTGGAAACACCATATATTTT. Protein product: CAWSVRGGTGNTIYF.

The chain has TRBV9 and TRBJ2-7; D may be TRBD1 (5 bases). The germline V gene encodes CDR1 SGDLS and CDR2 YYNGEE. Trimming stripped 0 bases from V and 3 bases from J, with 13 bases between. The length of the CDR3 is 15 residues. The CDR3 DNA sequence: TGTGCCAGCAGCGTAGAAGAATTAGGGGTCTACGAGCAGTACTTC. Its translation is CASSVEELGVYEQYF.

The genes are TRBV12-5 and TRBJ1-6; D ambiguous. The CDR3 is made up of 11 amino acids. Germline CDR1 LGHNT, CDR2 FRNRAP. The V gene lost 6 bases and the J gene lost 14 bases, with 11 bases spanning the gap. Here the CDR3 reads CASGDGRALHF. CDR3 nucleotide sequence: TGTGCTAGTGGCGACGGGCGCGCCCTCCACTTT.

CDR3 protein: CASSYGRRLYGYTF. The CDR3, as DNA: TGTGCCAGCAGTTACGGGAGACGGCTCTATGGCTACACCTTC. The chain carries TRBV6-5 and TRBJ1-2; D gene uncertain. V was cut by 2 bases and J by 4 bases, with 11 bases left in between. This CDR3 is 14 amino acids long. CDR1 and CDR2 from the germline V gene are MNHEY and SVGAGI.

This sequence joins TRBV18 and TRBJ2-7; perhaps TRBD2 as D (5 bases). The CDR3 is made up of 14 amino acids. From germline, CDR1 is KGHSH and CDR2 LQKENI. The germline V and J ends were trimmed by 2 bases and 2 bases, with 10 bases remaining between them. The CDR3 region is CASSPSGIPYEQYF. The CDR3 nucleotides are TGTGCCAGCTCACCATCCGGGATCCCCTACGAGCAGTACTTC. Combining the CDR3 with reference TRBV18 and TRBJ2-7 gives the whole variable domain NAGVMQNPRHLVRRRGQEARLRCSPMKGHSHVYWYRQLPEEGLKFMVYLQKENIIDESGMPKERFSAEFPKEGPSILRIQQVVRGDSAAYFCASSPSGIPYEQYFGPGTRLTVT.

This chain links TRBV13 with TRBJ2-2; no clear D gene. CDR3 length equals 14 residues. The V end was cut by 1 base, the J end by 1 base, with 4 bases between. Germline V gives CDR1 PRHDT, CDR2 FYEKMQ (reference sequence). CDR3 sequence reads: CASSLVMNTGELFF. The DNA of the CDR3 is TGTGCCAGCAGCTTAGTTATGAACACCGGGGAGCTGTTTTTT.

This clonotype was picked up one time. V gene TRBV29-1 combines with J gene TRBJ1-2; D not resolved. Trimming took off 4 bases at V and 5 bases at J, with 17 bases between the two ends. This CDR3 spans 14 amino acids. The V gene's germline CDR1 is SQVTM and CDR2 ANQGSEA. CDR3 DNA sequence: TGCAGCGTTGCCGGACGGTGGCGAGAGTATGGCTACACCTTC. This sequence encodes CSVAGRWREYGYTF.

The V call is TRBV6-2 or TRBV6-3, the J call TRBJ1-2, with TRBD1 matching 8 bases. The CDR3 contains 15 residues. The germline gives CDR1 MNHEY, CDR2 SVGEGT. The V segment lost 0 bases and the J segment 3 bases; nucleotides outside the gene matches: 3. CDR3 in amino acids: CASSYSTGADYGYTF. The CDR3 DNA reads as TGTGCCAGCAGTTACTCGACAGGGGCCGACTATGGCTACACCTTC.

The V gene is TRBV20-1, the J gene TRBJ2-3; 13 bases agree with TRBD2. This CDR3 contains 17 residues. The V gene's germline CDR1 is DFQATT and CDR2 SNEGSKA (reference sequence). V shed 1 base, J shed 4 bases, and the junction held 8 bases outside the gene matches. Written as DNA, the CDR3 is TGCAGTGCTAGAGGACCGGTACTAGCGGGGGGGCCAGATACGCAGTATTTT. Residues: CSARGPVLAGGPDTQYF.

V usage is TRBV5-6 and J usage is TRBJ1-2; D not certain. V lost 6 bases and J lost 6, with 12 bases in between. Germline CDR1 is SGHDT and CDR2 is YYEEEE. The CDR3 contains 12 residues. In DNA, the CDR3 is TGTGCCAGCACCCGGAATAAGGATGGCTACACCTTC. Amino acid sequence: CASTRNKDGYTF.

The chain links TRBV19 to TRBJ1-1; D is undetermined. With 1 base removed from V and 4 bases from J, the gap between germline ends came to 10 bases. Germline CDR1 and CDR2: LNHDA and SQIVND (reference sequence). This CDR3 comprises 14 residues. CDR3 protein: CASSIAGVSTEAFF. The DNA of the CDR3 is TGTGCCAGTAGTATAGCAGGTGTTAGCACTGAAGCTTTCTTT.

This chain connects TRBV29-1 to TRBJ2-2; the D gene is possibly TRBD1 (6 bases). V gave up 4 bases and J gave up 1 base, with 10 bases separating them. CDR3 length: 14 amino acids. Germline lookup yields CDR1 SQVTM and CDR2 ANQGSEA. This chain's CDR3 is CSVVGTLNTGELFF. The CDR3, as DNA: TGCAGCGTTGTCGGGACACTGAACACCGGGGAGCTGTTTTTT.

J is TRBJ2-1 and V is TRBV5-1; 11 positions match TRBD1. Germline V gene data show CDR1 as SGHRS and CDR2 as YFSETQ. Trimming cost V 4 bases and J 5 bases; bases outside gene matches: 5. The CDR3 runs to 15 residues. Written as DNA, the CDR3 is TGCGCCAGCAGCGCCCGGGACAGGGGGAACAATGAGCAGTTCTTC. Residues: CASSARDRGNNEQFF. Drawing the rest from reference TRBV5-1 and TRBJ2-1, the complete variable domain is KAGVTQTPRYLIKTRGQQVTLSCSPISGHRSVSWYQQTPGQGLQFLFEYFSETQRNKGNFPGRFSGRQFSNSRSEMNVSTLELGDSALYLCASSARDRGNNEQFFGPGTRLTVL.

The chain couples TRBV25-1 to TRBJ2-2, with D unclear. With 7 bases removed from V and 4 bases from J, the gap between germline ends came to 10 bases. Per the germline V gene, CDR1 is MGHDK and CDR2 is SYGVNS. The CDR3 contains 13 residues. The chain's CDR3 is CASTQLGTGELFF. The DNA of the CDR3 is TGTGCCAGCACCCAATTGGGCACCGGGGAGCTGTTTTTT.

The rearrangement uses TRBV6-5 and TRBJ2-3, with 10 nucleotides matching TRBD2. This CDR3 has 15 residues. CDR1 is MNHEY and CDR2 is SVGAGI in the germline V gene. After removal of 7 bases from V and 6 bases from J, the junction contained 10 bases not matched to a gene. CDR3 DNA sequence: TGTGCCAGCATCGCAAGCGGGGGGGCCCGTGATACGCAGTATTTT. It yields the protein CASIASGGARDTQYF.

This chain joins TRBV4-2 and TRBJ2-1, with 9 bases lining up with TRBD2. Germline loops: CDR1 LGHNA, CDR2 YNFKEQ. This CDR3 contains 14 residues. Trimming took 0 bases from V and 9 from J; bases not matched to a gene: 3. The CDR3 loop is CASSQERGGFEQFF. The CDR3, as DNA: TGTGCCAGCAGCCAAGAGCGGGGGGGCTTTGAGCAGTTCTTC.

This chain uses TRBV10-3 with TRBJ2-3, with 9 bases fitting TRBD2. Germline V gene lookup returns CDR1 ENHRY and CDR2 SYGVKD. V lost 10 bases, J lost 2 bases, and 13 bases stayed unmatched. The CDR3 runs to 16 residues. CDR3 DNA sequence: TGTGCCAGCTATTCCCCTAGCGGGGAGTTCACAGATACGCAGTATTTT. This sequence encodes CASYSPSGEFTDTQYF.

The CDR3 DNA reads as TGTGCCAGCTCAACGGCAACTAATGAAAAACTGTTTTTT. Its protein is CASSTATNEKLFF. This sequence joins TRBV18 and TRBJ1-4, with no clear D. Deletions cut 5 bases from V and 0 bases from J, with 4 bases between. This CDR3 is built from 13 residues. Germline assignment: CDR1 KGHSH and CDR2 LQKENI.

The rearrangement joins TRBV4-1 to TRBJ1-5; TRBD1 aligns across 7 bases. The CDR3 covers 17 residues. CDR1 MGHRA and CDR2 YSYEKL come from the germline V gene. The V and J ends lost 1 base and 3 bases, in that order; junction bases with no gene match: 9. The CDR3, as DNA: TGCGCCAGCAGCCAAGGTTACGGGGACAGAAACAATCAGCCCCAGCATTTT. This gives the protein CASSQGYGDRNNQPQHF.

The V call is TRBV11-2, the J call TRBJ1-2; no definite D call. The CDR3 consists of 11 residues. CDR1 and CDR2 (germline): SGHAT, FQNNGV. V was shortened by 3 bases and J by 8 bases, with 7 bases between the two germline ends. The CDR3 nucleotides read TGTGCCAGCAGCTTCGGCGGAGGCTACACCTTC. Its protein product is CASSFGGGYTF.

The CDR3 reads CASSSPRTEQNSPLHF. The CDR3 DNA reads TGTGCCAGCAGCTCTCCCCGGACAGAACAGAATTCACCCCTCCACTTT. This chain uses TRBV3-1 with TRBJ1-6; D is possibly TRBD1 (6 bases). CDR3 length: 16 residues. Trimming left V 5 bases short and J 7 bases short, with 18 bases between. CDR1 and CDR2 from the germline V gene are LGHDT and YNNKEL (reference sequence).

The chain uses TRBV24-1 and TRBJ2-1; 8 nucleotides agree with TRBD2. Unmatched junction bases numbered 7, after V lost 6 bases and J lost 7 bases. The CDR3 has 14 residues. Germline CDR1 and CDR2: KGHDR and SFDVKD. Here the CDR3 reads CATSPGGPLNEQFF. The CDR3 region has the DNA TGTGCCACCAGTCCGGGGGGGCCGTTAAATGAGCAGTTCTTC.

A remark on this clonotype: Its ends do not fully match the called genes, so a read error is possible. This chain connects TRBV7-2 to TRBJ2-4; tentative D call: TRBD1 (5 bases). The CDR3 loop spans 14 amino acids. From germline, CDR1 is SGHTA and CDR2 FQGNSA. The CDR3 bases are TGTGCCAGCACCTTAGGTGACAGTTCAAACATTCAGTACTTC. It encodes CASTLGDSSNIQYF.

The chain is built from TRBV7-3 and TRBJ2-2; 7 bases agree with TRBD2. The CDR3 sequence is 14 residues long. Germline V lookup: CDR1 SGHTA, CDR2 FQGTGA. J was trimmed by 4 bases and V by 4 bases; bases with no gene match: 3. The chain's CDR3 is CASSSTSPTGELFF. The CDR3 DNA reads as TGTGCCAGCAGCTCGACTAGCCCCACCGGGGAGCTGTTTTTT.

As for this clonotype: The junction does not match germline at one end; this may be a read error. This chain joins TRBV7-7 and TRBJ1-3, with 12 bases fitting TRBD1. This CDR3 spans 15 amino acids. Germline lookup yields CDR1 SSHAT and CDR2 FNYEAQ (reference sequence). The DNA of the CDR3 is TGTGCTAGCAGCTCGGGACAGGGGGCCGGAAACACCATATATTTT. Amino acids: CASSSGQGAGNTIYF.

The CDR3 loop is CASSQGLGRGTGELFF. In nucleotides, the CDR3 is TGCGCCAGCAGCCAAGGTCTGGGGCGGGGGACCGGGGAGCTGTTTTTT. The chain recombines TRBV4-3 with TRBJ2-2; 7 bases map to TRBD2. This CDR3 comprises 16 residues. V lost 1 base and J lost 5; bases outside the gene matches: 7. Germline values: CDR1 LGHNA, CDR2 YSLEER.

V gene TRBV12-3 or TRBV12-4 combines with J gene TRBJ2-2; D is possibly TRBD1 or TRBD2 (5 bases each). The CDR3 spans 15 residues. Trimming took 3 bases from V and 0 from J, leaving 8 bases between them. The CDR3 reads CASSLGRANTGELFF. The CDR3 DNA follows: TGTGCCAGCAGTTTGGGGCGGGCGAACACCGGGGAGCTGTTTTTT.